Each of the 14 T cell receptor beta chains below was sequenced from the same sample in a study of T cell repertoires in cytomegalovirus infection. TCRdb re-called the reads with MiXCR, one entry per CDR3 protein. The top ten clones hold 5.5% to 6.5% of a sample with roughly 230,000 distinct CDR3 sequences, 6% to 8% of them seen once. Sequenced input: PBMCs. These receptors were taken from a human donor in good health (CMV status not recorded). Some clones in this sample may be carry-over from other donors' samples.

A few counts support this clonotype. The rearrangement joins TRBV4-3 to TRBJ2-7; TRBD2 is a possible D gene (6 bases). The germline V and J ends were trimmed by 0 bases and 2 bases, with 11 bases remaining between them. The CDR3 is 15 residues long. The germline CDR1 and CDR2 sequences are LGHNA and YSLEER. This CDR3 is CASSQDGTGTYEQYF. The CDR3 DNA sequence: TGCGCCAGCAGCCAAGATGGGACTGGAACCTACGAGCAGTACTTC.

The chain is built from TRBV12-3 or TRBV12-4 and TRBJ2-7; 7 nucleotides agree with TRBD1. The CDR3 totals 15 residues. The junction had 9 bases not matched to a gene; V was cut back by 1 base and J by 6 bases. The CDR3, as DNA: TGTGCCAGCAGTTTAGGACAGGGTGCATTTAGCGAGCAGTACTTC. This codes for CASSLGQGAFSEQYF.

This clonotype came up many times. This sequence joins TRBV7-3 and TRBJ2-5; 12 nucleotides match TRBD2. The CDR3 consists of 15 residues. Germline V gene data show CDR1 as SGHTA and CDR2 as FQGTGA. The ends lost 5 bases at V and 5 bases at J; junction bases unmatched: 6. This CDR3 is CASSPLAGGPETQYF. Here the CDR3 DNA reads TGTGCCAGCAGCCCTCTAGCGGGGGGGCCGGAGACCCAGTACTTC.

In this sample, this clonotype turned up many times. This chain uses TRBV28 with TRBJ2-7, with D tentatively TRBD1 or TRBD2 (5 bases each). With 9 bases removed from V and 2 bases from J, the gap between germline ends came to 11 bases. The CDR3 is 12 amino acids. The germline V gene encodes CDR1 MDHEN and CDR2 SYDVKM. The CDR3 is CASRGVAYEQYF. The CDR3 DNA sequence: TGTGCCAGTCGAGGGGTAGCCTACGAGCAGTACTTC.

The sample holds many counts of this clonotype. The gene calls are TRBV3-1 and TRBJ2-3; D might be TRBD2 (5 bases). The ends were cut back, 6 bases at V and 2 bases at J, with 15 bases in the middle. CDR3 size: 15 residues. Germline V lookup: CDR1 LGHDT, CDR2 YNNKEL (reference sequence). This chain's CDR3 is CASSRGGALTDTQYF. The CDR3 nucleotides read TGTGCCAGCAGTCGAGGAGGAGCCCTCACAGATACGCAGTATTTT.

The gene calls are TRBV11-3 and TRBJ2-7; perhaps TRBD1 as D (5 bases). The length of the CDR3 is 14 residues. V dropped 4 bases and J dropped 5 bases, with 15 bases sitting between them. Germline CDR1 SGHNT, CDR2 YENEEA. CDR3 nucleotide sequence: TGTGCCAGCAGCTCCCGTCAGGGTGGCAACGAGCAGTACTTC. This codes for CASSSRQGGNEQYF.

This clonotype was detected many times. The rearrangement uses TRBV14 and TRBJ1-1; perhaps TRBD1 as D (5 bases). Between the trimmed V and J ends, which lost 4 bases and 10 bases, there was a span of 16 bases. CDR1 is SGHDN and CDR2 is FVKESK in the germline V gene. This CDR3 is 13 amino acids long. The CDR3 loop is CASSPLGGWAAFF. In DNA form, the CDR3 reads TGTGCCAGCAGCCCCCTTGGGGGGTGGGCAGCTTTCTTT.

This clonotype was found many times. The chain carries TRBV19 and TRBJ1-1; perhaps TRBD1 as D (5 bases). V was cut by 3 bases and J by 1 base, with 12 bases left in between. Germline V gives CDR1 LNHDA, CDR2 SQIVND (reference sequence). The CDR3 consists of 15 residues. CDR3 sequence (DNA): TGTGCCAGTAGTATTGGGGGAGGCACGAACACTGAAGCTTTCTTT. Translation gives CASSIGGGTNTEAFF.

This rearrangement joins TRBV7-2 to TRBJ2-1; no reliable D call. The V and J ends lost 8 bases and 14 bases respectively, with 25 bases between them. The CDR3 length is 14 residues. Germline V CDR1 and CDR2: SGHTA, FQGNSA. CDR3 region: CASCWTELGNSEFF. The DNA of the CDR3 is TGTGCCAGCTGCTGGACGGAACTTGGGAACTCGGAGTTCTTC. Filled out from reference TRBV7-2 and TRBJ2-1, the complete variable domain reads GAGVSQSPSNKVTEKGKDVELRCDPISGHTALYWYRQSLGQGLEFLIYFQGNSAPDKSGLPSDRFSAERTGGSVSTLTIQRTQQEDSAVYLCASCWTELGNSEFFGPGTRLTVL.

This clonotype was recorded at least ten times. An end of the junction does not agree with germline; a read error may underlie this. The gene calls are TRBV20-1 and TRBJ1-1, with TRBD1 as a possible D gene (5 bases). The CDR3 contains 13 residues. Germline V lookup: CDR1 DFQATT, CDR2 SNEGSKA (reference sequence). The CDR3 nucleotides are TGTTTCCTGCCGAGGACAACGAACACTGAAGCTTTCTTT. Amino acids: CFLPRTTNTEAFF.

This clonotype was picked up many times. J is TRBJ1-2 and V is TRBV12-3 or TRBV12-4; 10 nucleotides agree with TRBD1. V was clipped by 1 base and J by 5 bases; unmatched bases: 7. CDR3 length: 16 residues. CDR3 loop: CASSLGAGTGAYGYTF. Written as DNA, the CDR3 is TGTGCCAGCAGTTTAGGCGCCGGGACAGGGGCTTATGGCTACACCTTC.

The table lists this clonotype with many counts. CDR3: CASSLGGQANTEAFF. The CDR3 DNA reads TGCGCCAGCAGCTTGGGAGGACAGGCGAACACTGAAGCTTTCTTT. The chain carries TRBV5-1 and TRBJ1-1; 7 bases line up with TRBD1. The J segment lost 1 base and the V segment lost 0 bases, leaving 3 bases of the junction unmatched. The CDR3 runs 15 residues. CDR1 is SGHRS, CDR2 YFSETQ, per germline.

Concerning this clonotype: A read error may be the cause here, since a much bigger clone is one base away. The genes are TRBV23-1 and TRBJ2-5; 9 positions agree with TRBD2. TRBV23-1 is classed as an ORF, of uncertain function. The CDR3 length is 16 residues. CDR3 loop: CASSQSREGIQGTQYF. The CDR3 coding sequence is TGCGCCAGCAGTCAATCGCGGGAGGGCATCCAAGGGACCCAGTACTTC.

This clonotype appeared many times. V is TRBV6-1 and J is TRBJ2-7; the D gene is possibly TRBD1 (6 bases). Germline V gene data show CDR1 as MNHNS and CDR2 as SASEGT. This CDR3 is 16 amino acids long. The V and J ends lost 6 bases and 2 bases respectively, with 20 bases between them. The CDR3 reads CASRRSGTMITYEQYF. As DNA, the CDR3 is TGTGCCAGCAGGCGCTCCGGGACAATGATAACCTACGAGCAGTACTTC.